This T cell receptor (beta chain) was identified during a study of T-cell memory formation after mild COVID-19. Study-wide points: Clones that contracted from day 15 to 85 were balanced CD4/CD8, while later expanders leaned CD4+.

TCRdb reprocessed the 5' RACE reads via MiXCR and lists one record per CDR3 protein. The sample lists fewer than 250,000 distinct CDR3 sequences, around 25% occurring once. A note on this clonotype: The antigen is not known.

V was trimmed by 4 bases and J by 4 bases, leaving 15 bases between them. Germline lookup yields CDR1 KGHDR and CDR2 SFDVKD. This CDR3 is built from 16 residues. The sequencing input was PBMCs or a T cell subset sorted from them (not recorded which). This receptor was identified in an adult woman who had mild COVID-19 (a few samples of this study predate the infection). Cell type and time point are not known. V usage is TRBV24-1 and J usage is TRBJ2-2; tentatively, D is TRBD1 (6 bases). In DNA form, the CDR3 reads TGTGCCACCAGTGAGCACCAGGGGCTGAGCACCGGGGAGCTGTTTTTT. Amino acids: CATSEHQGLSTGELFF.